The subject of this entry is one T cell receptor beta chain. Antigen: not known. CDR3 length equals 14 residues. V was pared by 4 bases and J by 6 bases, with 16 bases between. Germline CDR1 SNHLY, CDR2 FYNNEI. This sample was included in a study of cytomegalovirus exposure and HLA in healthy donors. The study, taken as a whole, reports: A classifier reportedly called cytomegalovirus status with high sensitivity and specificity.

Only in-frame clones appear in the TCRdb table, and some are missing; sequencing was by immunoSEQ multiplex PCR. The data show some 260,000 clones, with about 88% seen just once and 12% held by the top ten. Input material: PBMCs. The chain links TRBV2 to TRBJ2-7; the D gene is possibly TRBD1 (6 bases). This TCR derives from a man aged 18 to 29 in good health and CMV-seropositive. The CDR3 nucleotides read TGTGCCAGCAGTGTTTTACAGGGTAGTGGCGAGCAGTACTTC. This codes for CASSVLQGSGEQYF.